Listed here are 29 T cell receptor beta chains from one sample, sequenced in a study of Graves' ophthalmopathy and Graves' hyperthyroidism. RNA transcripts yielded amplified TCR beta CDR3 regions. An initial RT-PCR round employing HTBI primers preceded a second-round multiplex PCR. TCRdb reprocessed the multiplex PCR reads with MiXCR, giving one entry per CDR3 protein. This repertoire shows a few hundred thousand distinct CDR3 sequences, 15% found once; its top ten account for approximately 7%. The sample taken for sequencing was peripheral blood. The receptor set was obtained from a woman under 30 with stable Graves' hyperthyroidism.

The chain links TRBV29-1 to TRBJ1-1; maybe TRBD1 (6 bases). The length of the CDR3 is 12 residues. Germline V CDR1 and CDR2: SQVTM, ANQGSEA. V lost 5 bases to trimming and J lost 5 bases, with 12 bases between them. The CDR3 region has the DNA TGCAGCGTTTTGACAGGAACTACTGAAGCTTTCTTT. Encoded protein: CSVLTGTTEAFF.

Only a few counts were recorded for this clonotype. V usage is TRBV7-3 and J usage is TRBJ2-2; 8 bases are a match to TRBD2. This CDR3 has 18 amino acids. Germline-derived CDR1 and CDR2 are SGHTA and FQGTGA. V lost 1 base, J lost 0 bases, and 7 bases stayed unmatched. CDR3 loop: CASSLRVAGGANTGELFF. CDR3 bases: TGTGCCAGCAGCTTAAGGGTTGCGGGGGGCGCGAACACCGGGGAGCTGTTTTTT. Full variable domain (remainder filled in from reference TRBV7-3 and TRBJ2-2): GAGVSQTPSNKVTEKGKYVELRCDPISGHTALYWYRQSLGQGPEFLIYFQGTGAADDSGLPNDRFFAVRPEGSVSTLKIQRTERGDSAVYLCASSLRVAGGANTGELFFGEGSRLTVL.

The genes are TRBV2 and TRBJ1-1, with TRBD1 matching over 11 bases. This CDR3 has 14 amino acids. Germline CDR1 is SNHLY and CDR2 is FYNNEI. J lost 7 bases, V lost 7 bases, and 8 bases had no gene match. The CDR3 protein is CASIRTGGAGEAFF. The CDR3 DNA follows: TGTGCCAGCATACGGACAGGGGGCGCGGGTGAAGCTTTCTTT.

This clonotype occurred many times. The chain joins TRBV12-3 or TRBV12-4 to TRBJ2-2, with 9 bases fitting TRBD1. After removal of 6 bases from V and 0 bases from J, the junction contained 5 bases not matched to a gene. The length of the CDR3 is 16 residues. The CDR3 spells CASSLGQGPNTGELFF. As DNA, the CDR3 is TGTGCCAGCAGCTTGGGACAGGGTCCGAACACCGGGGAGCTGTTTTTT.

This clonotype was recorded many times. V gene TRBV19 combines with J gene TRBJ1-5, with D hard to call. The CDR3 has 13 amino acids. Germline CDR1 reads LNHDA; CDR2 reads SQIVND (reference sequence). V was trimmed by 1 base and J by 6 bases, leaving 7 bases between them. CDR3 coding DNA: TGTGCCAGTAGTATAGGGTTGGGTCAGCCCCAGCATTTT. It is translated as CASSIGLGQPQHF.

This clonotype has at least ten counts. CDR3 DNA sequence: TGTGCCAGCAGTCCGTTGGGGTGGCTTAGTCCTGAAGCTTTCTTT. Translating gives CASSPLGWLSPEAFF. The rearrangement joins TRBV6-2 or TRBV6-3 to TRBJ1-1; D is undetermined. This CDR3 is 15 amino acids long. V was trimmed by 5 bases and J by 6 bases, leaving 19 bases between them. Looked up from germline, CDR1 is MNHEY and CDR2 is SVGEGT.

This clonotype was observed at least ten times. The chain joins TRBV15 to TRBJ1-5; no reliable D call. V lost 0 bases, J lost 6 bases, and 15 bases lay in between. The CDR3 is 16 amino acids. CDR1 and CDR2 (germline): LNHNV, YYDKDF (reference sequence). This CDR3 is CATSRDTLGWGQPQHF. The CDR3 DNA follows: TGTGCCACCAGCAGAGACACCCTGGGGTGGGGTCAGCCCCAGCATTTT.

The chain uses TRBV12-3 or TRBV12-4 and TRBJ2-5; no definite D call. The CDR3 has 12 residues. V was pared by 6 bases and J by 4 bases, with 9 bases between. Here the CDR3 reads CASRPPGETQYF. The CDR3 bases are TGTGCCAGCAGACCCCCCGGAGAGACCCAGTACTTC.

This clonotype was detected only once. No conserved phenylalanine or tryptophan is present at the end of the CDR3, so a read error is the likely explanation. This chain uses TRBV6-2 or TRBV6-3 with TRBJ2-5; D is perhaps TRBD1 or TRBD2 (5 bases each). The CDR3 covers 14 residues. Germline lookup yields CDR1 MNHEY and CDR2 SVGEGT. CDR3 sequence: CASRLGTVQESQYY. CDR3 nucleotide sequence: TGTGCCAGCCGGTTGGGGACCGTACAAGAGTCCCAGTACTAC.

At least ten counts were recorded for this clonotype. The V call is TRBV6-4, the J call TRBJ1-6; 10 bases fit TRBD1. Germline lookup yields CDR1 MRHNA and CDR2 SNTAGT. With V trimmed by 6 bases and J by 7 bases, 9 bases remained unmatched. CDR3 length: 16 residues. This CDR3 is CASRERQGASNSPLHF. CDR3 DNA sequence: TGTGCCAGCAGGGAGAGACAGGGGGCCAGCAATTCACCCCTCCACTTT.

This clonotype was recorded many times. V gene TRBV7-8 combines with J gene TRBJ1-1; D unclear. V was pared by 6 bases and J by 2 bases, with 19 bases between. This CDR3 comprises 16 residues. Germline-derived CDR1 and CDR2 are SGHVS and FQNEAQ. The CDR3 coding sequence is TGTGCCAGCAGTACCACCCCCCCAACAGATAACACTGAAGCTTTCTTT. This encodes CASSTTPPTDNTEAFF.

This clonotype was picked up many times. The chain recombines TRBV12-3 or TRBV12-4 with TRBJ2-2; no clear D. Trimming left V 6 bases short and J 5 bases short, with 10 bases between. The CDR3 covers 13 residues. CDR3 loop: CASRSLRTGELFF. DNA for the CDR3: TGTGCCAGCAGGTCGTTAAGGACCGGGGAGCTGTTTTTT.

This clonotype was detected ten times or more. V is TRBV14 and J is TRBJ1-1; possible D gene TRBD1, 6 bases. CDR1 and CDR2 from the germline V gene are SGHDN and FVKESK. This CDR3 contains 19 residues. V was clipped by 0 bases and J by 2 bases, with 22 bases between them. The CDR3 spells CASSQDRSRGGVFNTEAFF. The CDR3 DNA reads as TGTGCCAGCAGCCAAGATCGAAGTCGCGGGGGCGTTTTCAACACTGAAGCTTTCTTT.

This clonotype was observed many times. This chain links TRBV27 with TRBJ1-1; maybe TRBD1 (5 bases). The CDR3 is 14 amino acids. Trimming pared 2 bases from V and 3 bases from J, leaving 10 bases between. Germline V gene sequence: CDR1 MNHEY, CDR2 SMNVEV (reference sequence). The CDR3 sequence is CASSLGRGHTEAFF. In DNA form, the CDR3 reads TGTGCCAGCAGTTTAGGGCGGGGCCACACTGAAGCTTTCTTT.

In this sample, this clonotype turned up many times. The rearrangement joins TRBV6-5 to TRBJ1-6; D uncertain. Trimming took 5 bases from V and 10 from J, leaving 15 bases between them. CDR1 and CDR2 from the germline V gene are MNHEY and SVGAGI. The CDR3 totals 14 residues. CDR3 loop: CASSNPAVGSPLHF. The CDR3 bases are TGTGCCAGCAGTAACCCTGCTGTCGGCTCACCCCTCCACTTT.

This clonotype was seen ten or more times. The CDR3 loop reads CASSLGTDSNQPQHF. For the CDR3, the DNA is TGTGCCAGCAGCTTAGGGACAGATAGCAATCAGCCCCAGCATTTT. The rearrangement uses TRBV7-8 and TRBJ1-5, with D maybe TRBD1 (6 bases). V lost 1 base to trimming and J lost 0 bases, with 7 bases between them. The CDR3 sequence is 15 residues long. Per the germline V gene, CDR1 is SGHVS and CDR2 is FQNEAQ.

This clonotype was picked up many times. This rearrangement joins TRBV11-2 to TRBJ1-5; D not resolved. Trimming took off 1 base at V and 6 bases at J, with 7 bases between the two ends. Germline CDR1 reads SGHAT; CDR2 reads FQNNGV. This CDR3 is 13 amino acids long. CDR3 nucleotide sequence: TGTGCCAGCAGCTTAGTGGGAAGTCAGCCCCAGCATTTT. This sequence encodes CASSLVGSQPQHF.

This clonotype was seen many times. The chain joins TRBV12-3 or TRBV12-4 to TRBJ1-6; a weak D match, TRBD1 (5 bases). The CDR3 has 15 amino acids. V lost 6 bases and J lost 0, with 9 bases in between. CDR3 sequence (DNA): TGTGCCAGCAGCGACCAGGGCTCCTATAATTCACCCCTCCACTTT. As protein: CASSDQGSYNSPLHF.

This clonotype came up many times. The chain uses TRBV11-2 and TRBJ1-1; D may be TRBD1 (5 bases). The germline V gene encodes CDR1 SGHAT and CDR2 FQNNGV. The CDR3 sequence is 17 residues long. Trimming stripped 1 base from V and 1 base from J, with 16 bases between. The chain's CDR3 is CASSLGHVVGANTEAFF. The CDR3 nucleotides are TGTGCCAGCAGCTTAGGTCATGTGGTTGGGGCGAACACTGAAGCTTTCTTT.

This clonotype was counted only a few times. An end of the junction differs from the germline gene, which may be a read error. The chain links TRBV19 to TRBJ1-1, with D uncertain. The CDR3 sequence is 11 residues long. In germline, CDR1 is LNHDA, CDR2 SQIVND (reference sequence). DNA of the CDR3: TGTGCCAGTAACCCAGGCACTGAAGCTTCCTTT. It codes for CASNPGTEASF. Based on the CDR3 plus reference TRBV19 and TRBJ1-1, the full variable domain is DGGITQSPKYLFRKEGQNVTLSCEQNLNHDAMYWYRQDPGQGLRLIYYSQIVNDFQKGDIAEGYSVSREKKESFPLTVTSAQKNPTAFYLCASNPGTEASFGQGTRLTVV.

The rearrangement uses TRBV5-6 and TRBJ1-1, with a weak D call TRBD1 (6 bases). The CDR3 is 14 amino acids. Per germline, CDR1 SGHDT and CDR2 YYEEEE. V was cut by 5 bases and J by 2 bases, with 13 bases left in between. The CDR3 loop reads CASRSEGGNTEAFF. The CDR3 DNA reads as TGTGCCAGCAGGAGTGAAGGGGGAAACACTGAAGCTTTCTTT.

This clonotype has at least ten counts. The V gene is TRBV12-3 or TRBV12-4, the J gene TRBJ2-2; D perhaps matches TRBD2 (7 bases). The V and J ends lost 4 bases and 1 base respectively, with 16 bases between them. The CDR3 is 17 amino acids. The CDR3 region is CASSWDFGGQNTGELFF. In DNA, the CDR3 is TGTGCCAGCAGTTGGGATTTCGGGGGGCAGAACACCGGGGAGCTGTTTTTT.

The chain recombines TRBV6-5 with TRBJ1-2; tentatively, D is TRBD1 (5 bases). The germline V gene encodes CDR1 MNHEY and CDR2 SVGAGI. Trimming pared 2 bases from V and 6 bases from J, leaving 16 bases between. The CDR3 length is 15 residues. The chain's CDR3 is CASSYGPGKDNGYTF. The DNA of the CDR3 is TGTGCCAGCAGTTACGGGCCAGGGAAGGATAATGGCTACACCTTC.

This clonotype was recorded many times. V and J are TRBV14 and TRBJ1-2; a weak D match, TRBD1 (6 bases). The ends were cut back, 0 bases at V and 5 bases at J, with 13 bases in the middle. The CDR3 has 15 residues. Per the germline V gene, CDR1 is SGHDN and CDR2 is FVKESK. DNA for the CDR3: TGTGCCAGCAGCCAAGATAACGGACAGAGTTATGGCTACACCTTC. Translation gives CASSQDNGQSYGYTF.

This clonotype has at least ten counts. J is TRBJ1-1 and V is TRBV20-1; the D is unclear. Germline V gene lookup returns CDR1 DFQATT and CDR2 SNEGSKA (reference sequence). V was cut by 1 base and J by 0 bases, with 9 bases left in between. The CDR3 is 14 amino acids. The CDR3 here is CSARGGAMNTEAFF. In DNA, the CDR3 is TGCAGTGCTAGAGGTGGAGCAATGAACACTGAAGCTTTCTTT.

This clonotype appeared many times. This chain uses TRBV6-2 or TRBV6-3 with TRBJ1-1; tentative D call: TRBD1 (6 bases). Between the trimmed V and J ends, which lost 2 bases and 3 bases, there was a span of 10 bases. This CDR3 contains 14 residues. Germline V CDR1 and CDR2: MNHEY, SVGEGT. For the CDR3, the DNA is TGTGCCAGCAGTTACCGAGCAGGGGACACTGAAGCTTTCTTT. Its translation is CASSYRAGDTEAFF.

The sample holds many counts of this clonotype. The V call is TRBV2, the J call TRBJ1-2, with D perhaps matching TRBD1 (6 bases). Germline lookup yields CDR1 SNHLY and CDR2 FYNNEI. CDR3 length: 13 amino acids. V lost 5 bases and J 5 bases, leaving 12 bases between the germline ends. The DNA for the CDR3 is TGTGCCAGCAGTCTACTCAGGGGTTATGGCTACACCTTC. Protein sequence: CASSLLRGYGYTF.

The gene calls are TRBV7-2 and TRBJ1-6, with 9 bases fitting TRBD1. CDR1 SGHTA and CDR2 FQGNSA come from the germline V gene. Unmatched junction bases numbered 15, after V lost 5 bases and J lost 10 bases. The CDR3 has 17 residues. Here the CDR3 DNA reads TGTGCCAGCAGCCTGGGACAGGGAGGTAGTGGACCCTCACCCCTCCACTTT. Translated: CASSLGQGGSGPSPLHF.

The table lists this clonotype with many counts. V usage is TRBV5-5 and J usage is TRBJ1-2; 7 bases are a match to TRBD1. V trimming: 0 bases; J trimming: 4 bases; junction bases outside the gene matches: 9. The CDR3 runs 16 residues. Germline V gene sequence: CDR1 SGHKS, CDR2 YYEKEE (reference sequence). Written as DNA, the CDR3 is TGTGCCAGCAGCTTGGTGCCGGGACAGATACTCTATGGCTACACCTTC. Translated, it gives CASSLVPGQILYGYTF.